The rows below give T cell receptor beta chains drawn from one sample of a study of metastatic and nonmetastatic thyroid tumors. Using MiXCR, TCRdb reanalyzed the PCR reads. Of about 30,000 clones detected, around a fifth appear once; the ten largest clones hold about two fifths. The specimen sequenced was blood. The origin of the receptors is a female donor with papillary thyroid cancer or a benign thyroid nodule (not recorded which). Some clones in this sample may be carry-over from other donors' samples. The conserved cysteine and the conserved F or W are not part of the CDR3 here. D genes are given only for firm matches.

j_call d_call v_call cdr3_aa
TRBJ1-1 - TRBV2 ASSDGQGQAEAF
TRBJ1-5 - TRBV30 AWSVNSLSNQPQH
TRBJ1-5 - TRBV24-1 ATVWVFSNQPQH
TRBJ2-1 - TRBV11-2 ASSLSAGFSYNEQF
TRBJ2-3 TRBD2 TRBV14 ASSRTTSGGNTDTQY
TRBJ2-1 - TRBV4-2 ASSRSSSDNEQF
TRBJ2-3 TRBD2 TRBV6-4 ASSDSAGGPDTQY
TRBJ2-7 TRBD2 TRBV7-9 ASSSTSGVEEQY
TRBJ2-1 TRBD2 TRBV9 ASSEALTSGSGDEQF
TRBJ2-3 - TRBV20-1 SVRLEATDTQY
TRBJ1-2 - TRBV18 ASSPAVASYGYT
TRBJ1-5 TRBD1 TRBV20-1 SASGTGERQPQH
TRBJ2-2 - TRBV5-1 ASSLTTDTGELF
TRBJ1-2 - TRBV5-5 ASIESPRTANYGYT
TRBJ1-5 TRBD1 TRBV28 ASSLGQGETQPQH
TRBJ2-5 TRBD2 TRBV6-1 ASKVGGSGETQY
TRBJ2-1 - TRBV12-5 ASGLWLNSYNEQF
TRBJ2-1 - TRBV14 ASSPWGEVNEQF
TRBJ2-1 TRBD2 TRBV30 AWTLAGGQPYNEQF
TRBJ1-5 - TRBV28 ASSTDTFRRQPQH
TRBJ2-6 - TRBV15 ATSRDLTGISGANVLT
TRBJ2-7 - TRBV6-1 ASRLVGSYEQY
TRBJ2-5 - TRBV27 ASSALGHQETQY
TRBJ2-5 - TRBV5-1 ASSLGGMSGRTQY
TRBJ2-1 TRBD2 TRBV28 ASTLAGVANNEQF
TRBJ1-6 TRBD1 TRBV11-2 ASSLNGDRGGSPLH
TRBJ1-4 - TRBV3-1 ASKNSAGVLRGNEKLF
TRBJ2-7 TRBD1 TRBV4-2 ASSQETGDYEQY
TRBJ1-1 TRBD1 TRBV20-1 SARVPRTGSTEAF
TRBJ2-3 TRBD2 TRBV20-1 SAQRPGGSTDTQY
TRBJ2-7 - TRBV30 AWSVQVGSYYEQY
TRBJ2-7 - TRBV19 ASRDSANSYEQY
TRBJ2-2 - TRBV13 ASSARRPGATIGTGELF
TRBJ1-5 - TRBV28 ASSLPPGAALRGNQPQH
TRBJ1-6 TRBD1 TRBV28 ASSTPRDRALYNSPLH
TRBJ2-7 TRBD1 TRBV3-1 ASSAAAGTGGASYEQY
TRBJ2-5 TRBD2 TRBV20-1 SASPSGKETQY